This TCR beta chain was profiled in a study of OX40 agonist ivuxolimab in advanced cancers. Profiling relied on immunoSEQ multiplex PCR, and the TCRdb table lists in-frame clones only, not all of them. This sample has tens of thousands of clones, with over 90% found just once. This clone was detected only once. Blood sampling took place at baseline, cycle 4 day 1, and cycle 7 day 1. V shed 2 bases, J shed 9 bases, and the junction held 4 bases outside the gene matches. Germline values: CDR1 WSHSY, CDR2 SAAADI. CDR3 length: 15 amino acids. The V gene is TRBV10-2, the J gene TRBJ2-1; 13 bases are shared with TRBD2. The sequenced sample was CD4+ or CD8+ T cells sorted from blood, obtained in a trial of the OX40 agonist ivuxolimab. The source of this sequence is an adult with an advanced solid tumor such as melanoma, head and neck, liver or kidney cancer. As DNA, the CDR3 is TGCGCCAGCAGTGAGACTAGCGGGAGGGCCGGTGAGCAGTTCTTC. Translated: CASSETSGRAGEQFF.